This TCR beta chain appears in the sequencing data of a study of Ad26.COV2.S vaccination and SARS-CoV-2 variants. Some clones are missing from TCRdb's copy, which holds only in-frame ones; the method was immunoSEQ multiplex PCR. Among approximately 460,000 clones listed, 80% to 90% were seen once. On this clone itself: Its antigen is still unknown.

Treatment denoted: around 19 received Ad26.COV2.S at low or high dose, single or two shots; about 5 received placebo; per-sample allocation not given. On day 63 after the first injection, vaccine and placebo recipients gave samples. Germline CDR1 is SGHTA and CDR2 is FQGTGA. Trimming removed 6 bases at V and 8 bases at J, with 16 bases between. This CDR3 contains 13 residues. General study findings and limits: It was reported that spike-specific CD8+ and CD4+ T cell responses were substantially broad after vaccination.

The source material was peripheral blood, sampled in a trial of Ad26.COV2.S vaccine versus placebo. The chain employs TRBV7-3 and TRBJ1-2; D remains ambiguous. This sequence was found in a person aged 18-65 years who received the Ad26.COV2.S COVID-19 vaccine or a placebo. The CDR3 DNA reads TGTGCCAGCAGTTTCTCGCGTAATGAAGGCTACACCTTC. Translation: CASSFSRNEGYTF.